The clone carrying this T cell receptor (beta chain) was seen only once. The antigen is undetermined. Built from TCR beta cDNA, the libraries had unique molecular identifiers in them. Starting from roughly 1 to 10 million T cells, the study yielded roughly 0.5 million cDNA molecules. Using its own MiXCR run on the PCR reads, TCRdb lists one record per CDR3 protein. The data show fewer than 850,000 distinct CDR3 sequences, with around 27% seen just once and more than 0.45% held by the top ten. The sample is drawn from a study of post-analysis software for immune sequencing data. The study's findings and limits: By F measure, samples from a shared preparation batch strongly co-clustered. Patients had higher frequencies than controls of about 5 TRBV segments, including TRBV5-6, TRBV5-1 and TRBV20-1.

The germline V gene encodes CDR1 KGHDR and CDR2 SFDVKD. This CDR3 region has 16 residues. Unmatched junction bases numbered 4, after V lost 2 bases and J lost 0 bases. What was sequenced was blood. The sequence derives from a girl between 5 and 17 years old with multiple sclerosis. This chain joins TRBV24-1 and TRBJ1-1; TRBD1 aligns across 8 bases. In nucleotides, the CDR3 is TGTGCCACCAGTGATTCCAAGACAGGGGTGAACACTGAAGCTTTCTTT. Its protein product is CATSDSKTGVNTEAFF.